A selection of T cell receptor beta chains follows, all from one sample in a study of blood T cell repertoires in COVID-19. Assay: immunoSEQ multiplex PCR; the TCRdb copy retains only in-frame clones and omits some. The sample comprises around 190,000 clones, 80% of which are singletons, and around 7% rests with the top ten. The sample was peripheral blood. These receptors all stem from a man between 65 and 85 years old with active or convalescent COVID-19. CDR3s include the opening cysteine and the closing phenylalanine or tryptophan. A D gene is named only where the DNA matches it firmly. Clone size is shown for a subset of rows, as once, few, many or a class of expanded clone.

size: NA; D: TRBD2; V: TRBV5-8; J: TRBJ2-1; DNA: TGTGCCAGCAGCTTGGAAATCCCATTTGGCGGGAGGGCCTCCTACAATGAGCAGTTCTTC; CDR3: CASSLEIPFGGRASYNEQFF
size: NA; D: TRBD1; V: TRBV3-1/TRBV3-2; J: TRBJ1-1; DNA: TGTGCCAGCAGCCGAGAACGAGGACAGGGGGCCCTGAAGACTTTCTTT; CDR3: CASSRERGQGALKTFF
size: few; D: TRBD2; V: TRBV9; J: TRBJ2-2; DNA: TGTGCCAGCAGCGAACGGACTAGCCCTACCGGGGAGCTGTTTTTT; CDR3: CASSERTSPTGELFF
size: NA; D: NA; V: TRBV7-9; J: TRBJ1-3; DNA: TGTGCCAGCAGCTTAGGTACTGGGCACAGCTCTGGAAACACCATATATTTT; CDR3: CASSLGTGHSSGNTIYF
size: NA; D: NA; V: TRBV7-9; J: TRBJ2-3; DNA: TGTGCCAGCAGCCCACCGGGACTTAGCACAGATACGCAGTATTTT; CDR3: CASSPPGLSTDTQYF
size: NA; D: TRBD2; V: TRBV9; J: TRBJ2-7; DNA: TGTGCCAGCAGCCCAGGTGCGGGAGGGCCAGGAGACGAGCAGTACTTC; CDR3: CASSPGAGGPGDEQYF
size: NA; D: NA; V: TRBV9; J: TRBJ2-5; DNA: TGTGCCAGCAGCCAAGGGGCTGGGAACCGACGCTCGGAGACCCAGTACTTC; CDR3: CASSQGAGNRRSETQYF
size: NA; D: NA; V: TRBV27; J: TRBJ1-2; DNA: TGTGCCAGCAGTTTATTGGCCTCAGGGTCTCGGGGCTACACCTTC; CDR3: CASSLLASGSRGYTF
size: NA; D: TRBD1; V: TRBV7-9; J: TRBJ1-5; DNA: TGTGCCAGCAGCCCGGACAGGTCCTCTTATAGCAATCAGCCCCAGCATTTT; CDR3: CASSPDRSSYSNQPQHF
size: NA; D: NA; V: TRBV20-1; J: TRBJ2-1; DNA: TGCAGTGCTCGAGCGGCGGATGAGCAGTTCTTC; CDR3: CSARAADEQFF
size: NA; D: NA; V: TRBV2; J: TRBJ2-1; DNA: TGTGCCAGCAGTGTGGGTAGGGGGAATGAGCAGTTCTTC; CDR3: CASSVGRGNEQFF
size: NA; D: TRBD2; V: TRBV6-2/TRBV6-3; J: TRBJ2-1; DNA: TGTGCCAGCAGCCGACTAGCGACTGCCTACAATGAGCAGTTCTTC; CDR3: CASSRLATAYNEQFF
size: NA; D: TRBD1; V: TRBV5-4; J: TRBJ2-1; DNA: TGTGCCAGCAGCGGGGGACAGGGGACCTACAATGAGCAGTTCTTC; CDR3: CASSGGQGTYNEQFF
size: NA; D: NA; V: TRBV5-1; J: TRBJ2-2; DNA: TGCGCCAGCAGCTCCCAGGGGTCTGGCGGGGAGCTGTTTTTT; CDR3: CASSSQGSGGELFF
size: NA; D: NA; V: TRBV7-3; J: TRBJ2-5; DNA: TGTGCCAGCAGCTTAATGTCATCTAGCAAAGAGACCCAGTACTTC; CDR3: CASSLMSSSKETQYF